This is a list of T cell receptor beta chains from one sample in a study of cytomegalovirus exposure and HLA in healthy donors. Here immunoSEQ multiplex PCR was the method, and the copy in TCRdb shows in-frame clones only, minus some. The sample lists 150,000 to 200,000 clones; 76% were seen once. Sequenced sample: PBMCs. The receptor set was obtained from a man between 18 and 35 years old in good health and CMV-seronegative. The CDR3 runs from the conserved cysteine through the conserved F or W. The order of the fields is J gene, V gene, CDR3 length, clone size, D gene, CDR3 DNA, CDR3 protein. D genes are given only for firm matches. Expanded clones are given a class, and other clones once, few, many or no size at all.

J gene: TRBJ2-7; V gene: TRBV28; CDR3 length: 17; clone size: once; D gene: TRBD2; CDR3 DNA: TGTGCCAGCAGCACTGGACTAGCCCTCCCTTTACCCTACGAGCAGTACTTC; CDR3 protein: CASSTGLALPLPYEQYF
J gene: TRBJ1-2; V gene: TRBV15; CDR3 length: 13; clone size: -; D gene: TRBD1; CDR3 DNA: TGTGCCACCAGCCTCAACAGGGGAGAGGGCTACACCTTC; CDR3 protein: CATSLNRGEGYTF
J gene: TRBJ1-1; V gene: TRBV30; CDR3 length: 13; clone size: -; D gene: -; CDR3 DNA: TGTGCCTGGAAGCAGGGTTGGAACACTGAAGCTTTCTTT; CDR3 protein: CAWKQGWNTEAFF
J gene: TRBJ1-4; V gene: TRBV5-1; CDR3 length: 16; clone size: -; D gene: TRBD1; CDR3 DNA: TGCGCCAGCAGCTGGGACAGGGGGCAGACTAATGAAAAACTGTTTTTT; CDR3 protein: CASSWDRGQTNEKLFF
J gene: TRBJ1-5; V gene: TRBV28; CDR3 length: 15; clone size: once; D gene: TRBD1; CDR3 DNA: TGTGCCAGCAGTCCGCGACAGGGTGTACGCCAGCCCCAGCATTTT; CDR3 protein: CASSPRQGVRQPQHF
J gene: TRBJ2-7; V gene: TRBV5-6; CDR3 length: 17; clone size: -; D gene: TRBD1; CDR3 DNA: TGTGCCAGCAGCTTGGCAGGACAGGGGGTTTTCTCCTACGAGCAGTACTTC; CDR3 protein: CASSLAGQGVFSYEQYF
J gene: TRBJ2-2; V gene: TRBV4-1; CDR3 length: 19; clone size: -; D gene: TRBD2; CDR3 DNA: TGCGCCAGCAGCCAAGATGTCGCAAGACTAGCGGGGGACACCGGGGAGCTGTTTTTT; CDR3 protein: CASSQDVARLAGDTGELFF
J gene: TRBJ2-5; V gene: TRBV5-4; CDR3 length: 15; clone size: -; D gene: -; CDR3 DNA: TGTGCCAGCAGCTTGGTCTCGGGAGTCCAAGAGACCCAGTACTTC; CDR3 protein: CASSLVSGVQETQYF
J gene: TRBJ1-2; V gene: TRBV28; CDR3 length: 13; clone size: -; D gene: -; CDR3 DNA: TGTGCCAGCAGTTTATCGGTTATCTATGGCTACACCTTC; CDR3 protein: CASSLSVIYGYTF
J gene: TRBJ2-3; V gene: TRBV11-2; CDR3 length: 15; clone size: -; D gene: -; CDR3 DNA: TGTGCCAGCACCCCTTTTGGCGGGTACACAGATACGCAGTATTTT; CDR3 protein: CASTPFGGYTDTQYF
J gene: TRBJ2-7; V gene: TRBV28; CDR3 length: 17; clone size: -; D gene: TRBD1; CDR3 DNA: TGTGCCAGCAGTATCCGTATCGGGACAGGGGGAAGGTACGAGCAGTACTTC; CDR3 protein: CASSIRIGTGGRYEQYF
J gene: TRBJ2-1; V gene: TRBV7-8; CDR3 length: 15; clone size: -; D gene: TRBD1; CDR3 DNA: TGTGCCAGCAACCGGGACAGCCCTTCCTACAATGAGCAGTTCTTC; CDR3 protein: CASNRDSPSYNEQFF
J gene: TRBJ2-7; V gene: TRBV6-1; CDR3 length: 16; clone size: -; D gene: -; CDR3 DNA: TGTGCCAGCAGTGAACCGCTTGAGGACTGGACTAACGAGCAGTACTTC; CDR3 protein: CASSEPLEDWTNEQYF
J gene: TRBJ1-2; V gene: TRBV6-5; CDR3 length: 12; clone size: -; D gene: TRBD1; CDR3 DNA: TGTGCCAGCAGCAGACAGGGTCGTGGCTACACCTTC; CDR3 protein: CASSRQGRGYTF
J gene: TRBJ2-7; V gene: TRBV21-1; CDR3 length: 11; clone size: once; D gene: -; CDR3 DNA: TGTGCCAGCAGCAATGGGCGCGAGCAGTACTTC; CDR3 protein: CASSNGREQYF
J gene: TRBJ2-2; V gene: TRBV12-5; CDR3 length: 13; clone size: once; D gene: TRBD2; CDR3 DNA: TGTGCTAGTGCCCAGCGGGAGTCCGGGGAGCTGTTTTTT; CDR3 protein: CASAQRESGELFF
J gene: TRBJ2-7; V gene: TRBV5-1; CDR3 length: 14; clone size: few; D gene: -; CDR3 DNA: TGCGCCAGCAGGCAGACTAGTCAGGGGGGCGAGCAGTACTTC; CDR3 protein: CASRQTSQGGEQYF
J gene: TRBJ1-1; V gene: TRBV27; CDR3 length: 15; clone size: -; D gene: TRBD1; CDR3 DNA: TGTGCCAGCAGTCGTCCGGGACAGGGGTGGACTGAAGCTTTCTTT; CDR3 protein: CASSRPGQGWTEAFF
J gene: TRBJ1-1; V gene: TRBV19; CDR3 length: 15; clone size: -; D gene: TRBD1; CDR3 DNA: TGTGCCAGTAGTATAAATCGGGACAGGGGAACTGAAGCTTTCTTT; CDR3 protein: CASSINRDRGTEAFF
J gene: TRBJ2-7; V gene: TRBV6-4; CDR3 length: 12; clone size: -; D gene: -; CDR3 DNA: TGTGCCAGCAGTGACTCCCTCTACGAGCAGTACTTC; CDR3 protein: CASSDSLYEQYF
J gene: TRBJ2-7; V gene: TRBV6-5; CDR3 length: 15; clone size: -; D gene: -; CDR3 DNA: TGTGCCAGCAGCCCGCTGCGGGGCCTCTCCTACGAGCAGTACTTC; CDR3 protein: CASSPLRGLSYEQYF
J gene: TRBJ2-3; V gene: TRBV4-2; CDR3 length: 13; clone size: -; D gene: -; CDR3 DNA: TGTGCCAGCAGCCAAGATGTCCGGGATACGCAGTATTTT; CDR3 protein: CASSQDVRDTQYF
J gene: TRBJ1-4; V gene: TRBV7-6; CDR3 length: 15; clone size: -; D gene: -; CDR3 DNA: TGTGCCAGCAGCTACGATCCGACAGGCGGGGAAAAACTGTTTTTT; CDR3 protein: CASSYDPTGGEKLFF
J gene: TRBJ2-7; V gene: TRBV28; CDR3 length: 18; clone size: few; D gene: TRBD2; CDR3 DNA: TGTGCCAGCAGTTTAGCCGGGACAGGCACTAGCGGGGTTTACGAGCAGTACTTC; CDR3 protein: CASSLAGTGTSGVYEQYF
J gene: TRBJ2-1; V gene: TRBV6-5; CDR3 length: 14; clone size: -; D gene: -; CDR3 DNA: TGTGCCAGCAGTTACTCGCGGGTGTACAATGAGCAGTTCTTC; CDR3 protein: CASSYSRVYNEQFF
J gene: TRBJ2-7; V gene: TRBV2; CDR3 length: 14; clone size: -; D gene: TRBD1; CDR3 DNA: TGTGCCAGCATTTCTACGCCAGGGGGTGTCGAGCAGTACTTC; CDR3 protein: CASISTPGGVEQYF
J gene: TRBJ2-7; V gene: TRBV7-6; CDR3 length: 12; clone size: -; D gene: TRBD2; CDR3 DNA: TGTGCCAGCAGCGCCCGGGGGGACGAGCAGTACTTC; CDR3 protein: CASSARGDEQYF
J gene: TRBJ2-5; V gene: TRBV19; CDR3 length: 12; clone size: -; D gene: -; CDR3 DNA: TGTGCCAGTAGTTCCAGGTCCGAGACCCAGTACTTC; CDR3 protein: CASSSRSETQYF